These 17 T cell receptor beta chains originate from one sample sequenced in a study of T cell clones after liver transplantation. Clones were sequenced by immunoSEQ multiplex PCR, and TCRdb holds only the in-frame ones, with some missing. The sample includes about 74,000 clones, roughly 80% of them seen just once. The starting material was CD4+ T cells from blood, obtained before liver transplant. These receptors were obtained from a human donor who received a liver transplant.

The V call is TRBV4-3, the J call TRBJ1-1; possible D gene TRBD1, 6 bases. With 1 base removed from V and 1 base from J, the gap between germline ends came to 10 bases. The CDR3 spans 15 residues. Germline CDR1 reads LGHNA; CDR2 reads YSLEER. The CDR3 DNA reads TGCGCCAGCAGCCAAGGGGGGACATCGAACACTGAAGCTTTCTTT. Protein product: CASSQGGTSNTEAFF.

The V call is TRBV7-8, the J call TRBJ1-4; D perhaps matches TRBD1 (5 bases). Germline CDR1 reads SGHVS; CDR2 reads FQNEAQ. There are 15 residues in the CDR3. Trimming cost V 2 bases and J 8 bases, with 15 bases left between them. The CDR3 loop is CASSLPGPGGEKLFF. In nucleotides, the CDR3 is TGTGCCAGCAGCTTACCGGGACCCGGGGGGGAAAAACTGTTTTTT.

The sample holds a few counts of this clone. The chain has TRBV2 and TRBJ2-3; 9 nucleotides match TRBD2. V was pared by 3 bases and J by 6 bases, with 4 bases of the junction left unmatched. CDR3 length: 14 amino acids. Per germline, CDR1 SNHLY and CDR2 FYNNEI. The CDR3 nucleotides read TGTGCCAGCAGTGATGGGACTAGCAAGGATACGCAGTATTTT. Translating it yields CASSDGTSKDTQYF.

The rearrangement links TRBV10-3 to TRBJ2-3; TRBD1 agrees at 7 bases. V gave up 6 bases and J gave up 4 bases; unmatched junction bases: 10. Germline V gene lookup returns CDR1 ENHRY and CDR2 SYGVKD. The CDR3 consists of 15 residues. CDR3 in DNA: TGTGCCATCAGGGGGGCCCGGGACAGATCAGATACGCAGTATTTT. It translates to CAIRGARDRSDTQYF.

The gene calls are TRBV6-5 and TRBJ2-7; D not certain. The CDR3 spans 11 residues. Trimming shortened V by 6 bases and J by 1 base, and 4 bases separated the two germline ends. The germline CDR1 and CDR2 sequences are MNHEY and SVGAGI. The CDR3 spells CASSHSYEQYF. For the CDR3, the DNA is TGTGCCAGCAGCCATTCCTACGAGCAGTACTTC.

This clone was seen just once. The chain employs TRBV18 and TRBJ1-1, with unresolved D. Germline-derived CDR1 and CDR2 are KGHSH and LQKENI. CDR3 length equals 11 residues. V shed 4 bases and J shed 6 bases, with 6 bases lying between them. The CDR3 DNA follows: TGTGCCAGCTCACGGCAGGCTGAAGCTTTCTTT. The encoded protein is CASSRQAEAFF.

For the CDR3, the DNA is TGCAGCGTTCGCAGGGAGGCTGAAGCTTTCTTT. This translates into CSVRREAEAFF. The V and J genes are TRBV29-1 and TRBJ1-1; D may be TRBD1 (5 bases). The CDR3 runs to 11 residues. V lost 5 bases to trimming and J lost 6 bases, with 10 bases between them. Germline V gene sequence: CDR1 SQVTM, CDR2 ANQGSEA.

The chain combines TRBV12-1 with TRBJ1-4. TRBV12-1 is a pseudogene. The CDR3 totals 14 residues. The CDR3 DNA reads as TGTGCCAGCAGCCTGAGTCTTTCTAATGAAAAACTGTTTTTT. Translated: CASSLSLSNEKLFF.

J is TRBJ2-1 and V is TRBV5-4; D ambiguous. Germline V gene data show CDR1 as SGHNT and CDR2 as YYREEE (reference sequence). CDR3 size: 14 residues. V dropped 4 bases and J dropped 7 bases, with 15 bases sitting between them. The CDR3 is CASSVWTVRNEQFF. The CDR3 nucleotides are TGTGCCAGCAGCGTTTGGACGGTGCGAAATGAGCAGTTCTTC.

The chain employs TRBV6-6 and TRBJ2-7; the D is unclear. Between the trimmed V and J ends, which lost 6 bases and 2 bases, there was a span of 11 bases. The CDR3 contains 13 residues. The germline V gene encodes CDR1 MNHNY and CDR2 SVGAGI (reference sequence). CDR3 residues: CASRDGTPYEQYF. In DNA form, the CDR3 reads TGTGCCAGCAGGGACGGAACTCCCTACGAGCAGTACTTC.

This clone was detected a few times. The V call is TRBV7-9, the J call TRBJ2-2; 10 bases align to TRBD2. The V segment lost 5 bases and the J segment 5 bases; nucleotides outside the gene matches: 2. Germline CDR1 SEHNR, CDR2 FQNEAQ (reference sequence). This CDR3 is built from 14 residues. The CDR3 is CASSPGLATGELFF. CDR3 coding DNA: TGTGCCAGCAGCCCGGGACTAGCGACCGGGGAGCTGTTTTTT.

V and J are TRBV9 and TRBJ2-5; 11 nucleotides agree with TRBD2. V lost 5 bases, J lost 4 bases, and 4 bases stayed unmatched. CDR3 length: 14 residues. Germline V lookup: CDR1 SGDLS, CDR2 YYNGEE. The chain's CDR3 is CASRPGLAGETQYF. CDR3 sequence (DNA): TGTGCCAGCAGACCAGGACTAGCGGGAGAGACCCAGTACTTC.

V gene TRBV5-1 combines with J gene TRBJ2-7; D is ambiguous. CDR1 is SGHRS and CDR2 is YFSETQ in the germline V gene. The germline V and J ends were trimmed by 3 bases and 2 bases, with 9 bases remaining between them. The CDR3 sequence is 13 residues long. CDR3 nucleotide sequence: TGCGCCAGCAGCTCGGCCATTCCCTACGAGCAGTACTTC. It yields the protein CASSSAIPYEQYF.

The CDR3 DNA follows: TGTGCCAGCAGACGGCTAGCGGAAGTAGATACGCAGTATTTT. Amino acids: CASRRLAEVDTQYF. The V call is TRBV6-1, the J call TRBJ2-3, with TRBD2 matching over 7 bases. Trimming removed 6 bases from V and 5 bases from J; junction bases left unmatched: 8. Germline V gene data show CDR1 as MNHNS and CDR2 as SASEGT. CDR3 length equals 14 residues.

The chain has TRBV27 and TRBJ1-1; D gene uncertain. Germline CDR1 reads MNHEY; CDR2 reads SMNVEV (reference sequence). The germline V and J ends were trimmed by 2 bases and 1 base, with 8 bases remaining between them. The CDR3 sequence is 14 residues long. The CDR3 DNA is TGTGCCAGCAGTTTACGCTTCACGAACACTGAAGCTTTCTTT. The encoded protein is CASSLRFTNTEAFF.

This chain uses TRBV28 with TRBJ1-2, with 7 bases that match TRBD1. CDR3 length: 13 residues. J gave up 5 bases and V 3 bases, and 3 bases lay outside the gene matches. Germline CDR1 MDHEN, CDR2 SYDVKM. The CDR3 loop is CASSLGRGYGYTF. The DNA for the CDR3 is TGTGCCAGCAGTTTGGGCAGGGGGTATGGCTACACCTTC.

This clone was detected only once. This chain joins TRBV6-5 and TRBJ1-2, with D possibly TRBD1 on 5 matching bases. The germline V gene encodes CDR1 MNHEY and CDR2 SVGAGI. The CDR3 length is 14 residues. Trimming left V 10 bases short and J 0 bases short, with 15 bases between. CDR3 DNA sequence: TGTGCCATATTCCAAAGGGGTACTAACTATGGCTACACCTTC. Encoded protein: CAIFQRGTNYGYTF.